This TCR beta chain derives from a study of regulatory and conventional T cells in RAG deficiency. The CDR3 contains 12 residues. Trimming removed 6 bases from V and 1 base from J, with 4 bases in between. The germline CDR1 and CDR2 sequences are MDHEN and SYDVKM. Blood CD4+ CD25-low CD127-high conventional T cells supplied the genomic DNA template. Method: immunoSEQ multiplex PCR; TCRdb's copy keeps in-frame clones and lacks some. This table holds roughly 13,000 clones, 85% to 95% found once. A remark on this clone: Antigen specificity is unknown.

General observations from the study: Shannon entropy fell and Simpson indices rose in RAG-deficient patients.

The same data also went into a second study, on regulatory T cells. From that study: The PCR used 52 TRBV and 13 TRBJ primers.

The TCR comes from a human donor in good health. Material for sequencing was CD4+ effector T cells sorted from blood. The J gene is TRBJ2-1, the V gene TRBV28; D gene uncertain. The CDR3 bases are TGTGCCAGCAGCTTGTCCTACAATGAGCAGTTCTTC. It yields the protein CASSLSYNEQFF.